These T cell receptor beta chains were read from a single sample in a study of blood T cell repertoires in COVID-19. Assay: immunoSEQ multiplex PCR; the TCRdb copy retains only in-frame clones and omits some. The sample includes about 61,000 clones, around 77% seen only once; the top ten take less than 25%. The sequencing sample was made of peripheral blood. All receptors derive from an elderly man with active or convalescent COVID-19. Each CDR3 is given with its conserved first and last residue. A D gene is named only where the DNA matches it firmly. The size field is filled for only some rows; it gives once, few, many or a size class.

size: NA
J: TRBJ1-6
V: TRBV5-1
D: NA
DNA: TGCGCCAGCAGCTTGTACAGCCCCGACGAATCACCCCTCCACTTT
CDR3: CASSLYSPDESPLHF

size: once
J: TRBJ1-1
V: TRBV2
D: NA
DNA: TGTGCCAGCCTCCTAGAGGAAGCTTTCTTT
CDR3: CASLLEEAFF

size: NA
J: TRBJ2-7
V: TRBV13
D: TRBD2
DNA: TGTGCCAGCAGCCCATTCGGGGGGGCAAGAGAGCAGTACTTC
CDR3: CASSPFGGAREQYF

size: few
J: TRBJ2-2
V: TRBV7-9
D: NA
DNA: TGTGCCAGCAGCTTCGCCGGGGAGCTGTTTTTT
CDR3: CASSFAGELFF

size: NA
J: TRBJ2-4
V: TRBV30
D: NA
DNA: TGTGCCTGGAGTAAGGGGGGAGGGATATCCAAAAACATTCAGTACTTC
CDR3: CAWSKGGGISKNIQYF

size: NA
J: TRBJ2-3
V: TRBV12-5
D: TRBD2
DNA: TGTGCTAGTGCCCCGCGTCTAGCGGGGGGGAGCACAGATACGCAGTATTTT
CDR3: CASAPRLAGGSTDTQYF

size: NA
J: TRBJ1-2
V: TRBV5-1
D: NA
DNA: TGCGCCAGCAGCCCCGGGACTGTGTCCGGTGATGGCTACACCTTC
CDR3: CASSPGTVSGDGYTF

size: NA
J: TRBJ1-2
V: TRBV30
D: NA
DNA: TGTGCCTGGAGCCGGACAGAGAATGGCTACACCTTC
CDR3: CAWSRTENGYTF

size: NA
J: TRBJ2-7
V: TRBV29-1
D: TRBD1
DNA: TGCAGCGTGTCTCCGGGACAGGGCTCCCACGAGCAGTACTTC
CDR3: CSVSPGQGSHEQYF

size: NA
J: TRBJ2-5
V: TRBV9
D: TRBD1
DNA: TGTGCCAGCGCAGAATGGGGACAGGGGGCAGGGGAGACCCAGTACTTC
CDR3: CASAEWGQGAGETQYF

size: NA
J: TRBJ2-1
V: TRBV24-1
D: TRBD2
DNA: TGTGCCATCACCGTAAGCACCAGCGGGAGCCCCAATGAGCAGTTCTTC
CDR3: CAITVSTSGSPNEQFF

size: NA
J: TRBJ2-1
V: TRBV12-3/TRBV12-4
D: NA
DNA: TGTGCCAGCAGTTTAAGGAGTGAGCAGTTCTTC
CDR3: CASSLRSEQFF

size: NA
J: TRBJ2-5
V: TRBV24-1
D: TRBD1
DNA: TGTGCCACCAGTGATTTGCCCGGGGACAGGGGGCGGGAGACCCAGTACTTC
CDR3: CATSDLPGDRGRETQYF

size: few
J: TRBJ1-2
V: TRBV10-3
D: NA
DNA: TGTGCCATCAGGGGAGGGACGGAATACGGCTACACCTTC
CDR3: CAIRGGTEYGYTF

size: few
J: TRBJ2-1
V: TRBV5-1
D: NA
DNA: TGCGCCAGCAGCTTGGGAGGTTTCCGAGGGAATGAGCAGTTCTTC
CDR3: CASSLGGFRGNEQFF

size: NA
J: TRBJ2-7
V: TRBV18
D: TRBD1
DNA: TGTGCCAGCTCACCCACGACAGGGGCGTACGAGCAGTACTTC
CDR3: CASSPTTGAYEQYF

size: NA
J: TRBJ2-3
V: TRBV3-1/TRBV3-2
D: NA
DNA: TGTGCCAGCAGCCAAGGGTTGCGGGGGCTTGGAGATACGCAGTATTTT
CDR3: CASSQGLRGLGDTQYF

size: NA
J: TRBJ1-4
V: TRBV7-8
D: NA
DNA: TGTGCCAGCAGCATAACCCCTTGGACCCAAGGGGATGAAAAACTGTTTTTT
CDR3: CASSITPWTQGDEKLFF

size: NA
J: TRBJ1-6
V: TRBV6-5
D: NA
DNA: TGTGCCAGCAGTCCCGGGGTTTCACCCCTCCACTTT
CDR3: CASSPGVSPLHF

size: NA
J: TRBJ2-7
V: TRBV27
D: NA
DNA: TGTGCCAGCAGACCCGTGTGGGGGCAAACCTACGAGCAGTACTTC
CDR3: CASRPVWGQTYEQYF

size: NA
J: TRBJ1-1
V: TRBV29-1
D: NA
DNA: TGCAGCACCTGGAGGGATGAAGCTTTCTTT
CDR3: CSTWRDEAFF